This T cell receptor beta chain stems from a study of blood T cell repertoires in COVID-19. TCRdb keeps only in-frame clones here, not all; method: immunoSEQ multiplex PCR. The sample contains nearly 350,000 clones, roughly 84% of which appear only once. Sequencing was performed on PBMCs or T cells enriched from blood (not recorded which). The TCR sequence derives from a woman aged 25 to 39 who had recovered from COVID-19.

CDR3 in amino acids: CASRPGTWNQPQHF. As DNA, the CDR3 is TGTGCCAGCAGACCCGGGACTTGGAATCAGCCCCAGCATTTT. The V gene is TRBV28, the J gene TRBJ1-5; a weak D match, TRBD1 (5 bases). The CDR3 totals 14 residues. The V end was cut by 6 bases, the J end by 4 bases, with 13 bases between. The germline CDR1 and CDR2 sequences are MDHEN and SYDVKM.